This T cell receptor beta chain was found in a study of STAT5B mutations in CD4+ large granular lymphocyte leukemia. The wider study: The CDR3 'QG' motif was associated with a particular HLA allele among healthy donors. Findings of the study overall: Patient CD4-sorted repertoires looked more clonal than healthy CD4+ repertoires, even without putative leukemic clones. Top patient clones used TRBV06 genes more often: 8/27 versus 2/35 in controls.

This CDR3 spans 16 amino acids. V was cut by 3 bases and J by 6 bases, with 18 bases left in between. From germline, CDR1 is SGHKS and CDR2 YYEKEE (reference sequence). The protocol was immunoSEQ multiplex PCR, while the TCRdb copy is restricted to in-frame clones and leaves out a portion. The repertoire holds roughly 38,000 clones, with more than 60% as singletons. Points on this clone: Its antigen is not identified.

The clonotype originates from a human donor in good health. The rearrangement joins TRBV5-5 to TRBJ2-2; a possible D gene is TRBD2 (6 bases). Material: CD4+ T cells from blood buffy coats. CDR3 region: CASSSHSAGFSGELFF. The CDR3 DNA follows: TGTGCCAGCAGCTCTCATAGCGCGGGGTTTTCCGGGGAGCTGTTTTTT.